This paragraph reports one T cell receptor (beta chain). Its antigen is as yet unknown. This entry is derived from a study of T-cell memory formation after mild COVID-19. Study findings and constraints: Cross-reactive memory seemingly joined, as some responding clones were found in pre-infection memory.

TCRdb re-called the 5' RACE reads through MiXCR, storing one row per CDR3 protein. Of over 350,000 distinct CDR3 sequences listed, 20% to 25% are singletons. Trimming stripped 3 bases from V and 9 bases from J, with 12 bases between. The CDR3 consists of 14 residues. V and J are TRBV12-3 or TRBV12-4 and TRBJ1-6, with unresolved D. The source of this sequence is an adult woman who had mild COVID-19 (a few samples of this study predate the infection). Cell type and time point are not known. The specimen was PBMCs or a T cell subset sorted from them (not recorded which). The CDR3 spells CASSFEGRGSPLHF. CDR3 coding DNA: TGTGCCAGCAGTTTTGAGGGTAGAGGTTCACCCCTCCACTTT.